A single sample gave rise to the 14 T cell receptor beta chains below, sequenced in a study of blood T cell repertoires in COVID-19. Measured with immunoSEQ multiplex PCR; TCRdb has only the in-frame clones, and not every one. The sample lists around 300,000 clones; 88% were seen once. Sequencing was done on a sample of peripheral blood. The receptor set was obtained from a man aged 18 to 29 with active or convalescent COVID-19.

The chain is built from TRBV7-2 and TRBJ1-5, with 7 bases fitting TRBD1. The CDR3 consists of 16 residues. CDR1 is SGHTA and CDR2 is FQGNSA in the germline V gene. After removal of 1 base from V and 2 bases from J, the junction contained 5 bases not matched to a gene. As DNA, the CDR3 is TGTGCCAGCAGCTTAGTTGGGACAGAGGGCAATCAGCCCCAGCATTTT. Encoded protein: CASSLVGTEGNQPQHF.

This sequence joins TRBV12-3 or TRBV12-4 and TRBJ1-1; D is undetermined. Trimming removed 1 base at V and 7 bases at J, with 4 bases between. The CDR3 is made up of 11 amino acids. The CDR3 loop is CASSLVDEAFF. Here the CDR3 DNA reads TGTGCCAGCAGTTTAGTAGATGAAGCTTTCTTT.

The chain is built from TRBV25-1 and TRBJ2-3; weak D call: TRBD1 (5 bases). CDR3 size: 16 residues. The germline CDR1 and CDR2 sequences are MGHDK and SYGVNS. The germline V and J ends were trimmed by 2 bases and 3 bases, with 15 bases remaining between them. This CDR3 reads CASSEGAGRLTDTQYF. The CDR3 nucleotides are TGTGCCAGCAGTGAAGGGGCAGGGCGCCTGACAGATACGCAGTATTTT.

The table lists this clone with a few counts. The CDR3 protein is CASSPLGREGTEAFF. Written as DNA, the CDR3 is TGTGCCAGCAGTCCCCTGGGGAGGGAAGGCACTGAAGCTTTCTTT. The V and J genes are TRBV28 and TRBJ1-1; no firm D call. Germline CDR1 is MDHEN and CDR2 is SYDVKM. This CDR3 contains 15 residues. V gave up 5 bases and J gave up 4 bases, with 17 bases separating them.

V is TRBV4-1 and J is TRBJ2-2, with 7 bases identical to TRBD1. The CDR3 extends over 18 amino acids. V gave up 4 bases and J gave up 6 bases; unmatched junction bases: 17. Germline loops: CDR1 MGHRA, CDR2 YSYEKL. CDR3 nucleotide sequence: TGCGCCAGCAGCCTAGTTAGTGGACAGGAAACTAGTGCCGGGGAGCTGTTTTTT. Its protein is CASSLVSGQETSAGELFF.

The gene calls are TRBV4-1 and TRBJ1-2, with 7 bases matching TRBD1. The V gene end was trimmed by 3 bases and the J gene end by 2 bases; junction bases not matched to a gene: 3. There are 14 residues in the CDR3. Per the germline V gene, CDR1 is MGHRA and CDR2 is YSYEKL. CDR3 amino acids: CASSQLTGNYGYTF. For the CDR3, the DNA is TGCGCCAGCAGCCAGTTGACAGGGAACTATGGCTACACCTTC.

A remark on this clone: Other DNA sequences of this sample code for an identical CDR3. This chain connects TRBV7-9 to TRBJ2-7; 7 bases line up with TRBD1. This CDR3 contains 14 residues. Per germline, CDR1 SEHNR and CDR2 FQNEAQ (reference sequence). The V gene end was trimmed by 5 bases and the J gene end by 3 bases; junction bases not matched to a gene: 7. As DNA, the CDR3 is TGTGCCAGCAGCCCAGTGACAGGGCTCTACGAGCAGTACTTC. Translating gives CASSPVTGLYEQYF.

This sequence joins TRBV18 and TRBJ2-1, with 11 bases matching TRBD2. In germline, CDR1 is KGHSH, CDR2 LQKENI. Trimming took 4 bases from V and 7 from J; bases not matched to a gene: 6. This CDR3 region has 15 residues. The CDR3 DNA is TGTGCCAGCTCACGTCATAGCGGGGGGGCGAATGAGCAGTTCTTC. It encodes CASSRHSGGANEQFF. Supplemented by reference TRBV18 and TRBJ2-1, the full variable domain reads NAGVMQNPRHLVRRRGQEARLRCSPMKGHSHVYWYRQLPEEGLKFMVYLQKENIIDESGMPKERFSAEFPKEGPSILRIQQVVRGDSAAYFCASSRHSGGANEQFFGPGTRLTVL.

The chain uses TRBV9 and TRBJ2-3; TRBD2 might be the D (5 bases). Germline CDR1 SGDLS, CDR2 YYNGEE. This CDR3 is built from 14 residues. Trimming stripped 4 bases from V and 2 bases from J, with 11 bases between. The CDR3 coding sequence is TGTGCCAGCAGCCGGGAAGGTTACACAGATACGCAGTATTTT. It specifies CASSREGYTDTQYF.

This clone occurred once. The chain recombines TRBV6-1 with TRBJ2-1; 8 positions match TRBD1. This CDR3 is built from 12 residues. CDR1 and CDR2 from the germline V gene are MNHNS and SASEGT. With 6 bases clipped from V and 9 bases from J, the junction kept 4 bases outside the gene matches. CDR3 DNA sequence: TGTGCCAGCAGCCAGGGGGCCGGTGAGCAGTTCTTC. Translated, it gives CASSQGAGEQFF.

This chain connects TRBV11-2 to TRBJ2-3, with D perhaps matching TRBD1 (6 bases). Looked up from germline, CDR1 is SGHAT and CDR2 is FQNNGV. This CDR3 is 14 amino acids long. V was clipped by 3 bases and J by 3 bases, with 10 bases between them. CDR3 nucleotides: TGTGCCAGCAGCTTCGACAGGTTTACAGATACGCAGTATTTT. This encodes CASSFDRFTDTQYF. Drawing the rest from reference TRBV11-2 and TRBJ2-3, the complete variable domain is EAGVAQSPRYKIIEKRQSVAFWCNPISGHATLYWYQQILGQGPKLLIQFQNNGVVDDSQLPKDRFSAERLKGVDSTLKIQPAKLEDSAVYLCASSFDRFTDTQYFGPGTRLTVL.

V gene TRBV5-1 combines with J gene TRBJ1-2, with 8 bases lining up with TRBD1. Germline assignment: CDR1 SGHRS and CDR2 YFSETQ. With V trimmed by 0 bases and J by 2 bases, 6 bases remained unmatched. The CDR3 is 16 residues long. CDR3 in amino acids: CASSLAPGQDNYGYTF. The CDR3 bases are TGCGCCAGCAGCTTGGCTCCGGGACAGGACAACTATGGCTACACCTTC. Using reference TRBV5-1 and TRBJ1-2 for the parts outside the CDR3, the full variable domain is KAGVTQTPRYLIKTRGQQVTLSCSPISGHRSVSWYQQTPGQGLQFLFEYFSETQRNKGNFPGRFSGRQFSNSRSEMNVSTLELGDSALYLCASSLAPGQDNYGYTFGSGTRLTVV.

The chain carries TRBV7-2 and TRBJ1-1; 7 bases are shared with TRBD1. The CDR3 contains 18 residues. The germline gives CDR1 SGHTA, CDR2 FQGNSA. With V trimmed by 3 bases and J by 2 bases, 15 bases remained unmatched. The CDR3 DNA sequence: TGTGCCAGCAGCTTTCGGGGAGACAGGGTCACTATTAACACTGAAGCTTTCTTT. Protein: CASSFRGDRVTINTEAFF.

The rearrangement links TRBV7-9 to TRBJ2-5, with TRBD1 as a possible D gene (5 bases). Deletions cut 3 bases from V and 4 bases from J, with 24 bases between. This CDR3 spans 18 amino acids. Germline assignment: CDR1 SEHNR and CDR2 FQNEAQ (reference sequence). CDR3 sequence reads: CASSLGSQEGVIRETQYF. The CDR3 coding sequence is TGTGCCAGCAGCTTGGGCTCTCAGGAAGGGGTTATTAGAGAGACCCAGTACTTC.